The 27 T cell receptor beta chains given below trace back to one sample, sequenced in a study of blood T cell repertoires in COVID-19. Sequencing used immunoSEQ multiplex PCR; TCRdb keeps in-frame clones, though not all of them. The sample consists of about 130,000 clones, around 80% of them appearing once. Sequenced sample: peripheral blood. These receptors came from a woman aged 50 to 65 with acute or convalescent COVID-19.

The chain couples TRBV11-2 to TRBJ2-7, with TRBD2 matching over 8 bases. Germline loops: CDR1 SGHAT, CDR2 FQNNGV. V shed 0 bases, J shed 3 bases, and the junction held 13 bases outside the gene matches. The CDR3 consists of 18 residues. CDR3 nucleotides: TGTGCCAGCAGCTTAGATTCCCCGATCAGCGGGGGCTACTACGAGCAGTACTTC. It codes for CASSLDSPISGGYYEQYF.

The V call is TRBV6-1, the J call TRBJ2-7; maybe TRBD1 (6 bases). Germline values: CDR1 MNHNS, CDR2 SASEGT. The CDR3 covers 16 residues. The germline V and J ends were trimmed by 4 bases and 2 bases, with 18 bases remaining between them. CDR3 sequence reads: CASSGSLTGRPYEQYF. DNA of the CDR3: TGTGCCAGCAGTGGCTCTCTCACAGGGAGACCCTACGAGCAGTACTTC.

The chain couples TRBV4-1 to TRBJ1-4, with unresolved D. V was shortened by 4 bases and J by 7 bases, with 10 bases between the two germline ends. Germline assignment: CDR1 MGHRA and CDR2 YSYEKL. The CDR3 runs to 13 residues. CDR3 DNA: TGCGCCAGCAGCCTCTCGCGCGGTGAAAAACTGTTTTTT. Translated: CASSLSRGEKLFF.

A few counts support this clone. The V gene is TRBV14, the J gene TRBJ1-2, with unresolved D. CDR1 is SGHDN, CDR2 FVKESK, per germline. The V end was cut by 4 bases, the J end by 2 bases, with 11 bases between. The CDR3 has 14 amino acids. The CDR3 DNA reads as TGTGCCAGCAGCCGACTCCGCAACAACTATGGCTACACCTTC. Protein product: CASSRLRNNYGYTF.

CDR3 loop: CAWTQPGLRNTEAFF. CDR3 in DNA: TGTGCCTGGACCCAACCGGGACTTCGGAACACTGAAGCTTTCTTT. The chain uses TRBV30 and TRBJ1-1; tentatively, D is TRBD1 (5 bases). Looked up from germline, CDR1 is GTSNPN and CDR2 is SVGIG (reference sequence). This CDR3 region has 15 residues. Trimming removed 4 bases at V and 1 base at J, with 16 bases between.

The chain couples TRBV7-2 to TRBJ2-1; unclear D gene. The CDR3 is 14 residues long. The germline CDR1 and CDR2 sequences are SGHTA and FQGNSA. Trimming stripped 1 base from V and 9 bases from J, with 13 bases between. The chain's CDR3 is CASSLDYRKGEQFF. CDR3 nucleotide sequence: TGTGCCAGCAGCTTAGACTACCGCAAAGGTGAGCAGTTCTTC.

The chain combines TRBV21-1 with TRBJ2-2; TRBD2, the table's D call, lacks a check against the DNA. TRBV21-1 is listed as a pseudogene. This CDR3 has 13 amino acids. CDR3 sequence reads: CASSPGGVGELFF. CDR3 bases: TGTGCCAGCAGCCCAGGAGGGGTCGGGGAGCTGTTTTTT.

V is TRBV19 and J is TRBJ1-4, with a possible D match to TRBD1 (5 bases). Between the trimmed V and J ends, which lost 5 bases and 6 bases, there was a span of 16 bases. This CDR3 comprises 15 residues. The germline CDR1 and CDR2 sequences are LNHDA and SQIVND (reference sequence). The CDR3: CASSDSGRVYEKLFF. CDR3 in DNA: TGTGCCAGTAGTGATTCGGGCAGGGTTTATGAAAAACTGTTTTTT.

The chain has TRBV29-1 and TRBJ2-3; a possible D gene is TRBD1 (6 bases). Trimming shortened V by 4 bases and J by 4 bases, and 12 bases separated the two germline ends. This CDR3 region has 13 residues. Germline CDR1 reads SQVTM; CDR2 reads ANQGSEA. This CDR3 is CSVVGASSDTQYF. The CDR3 DNA follows: TGCAGCGTTGTGGGGGCTTCCTCAGATACGCAGTATTTT.

The V call is TRBV21-1, the J call TRBJ2-1; the table's D call of TRBD2 was not tested on the DNA. TRBV21-1 is termed a pseudogene. This CDR3 spans 18 amino acids. CDR3 protein: CASSKGLAGGSSYNEQFF. The DNA of the CDR3 is TGTGCCAGCAGCAAGGGACTAGCGGGGGGGAGCTCCTACAATGAGCAGTTCTTC.

The chain couples TRBV5-4 to TRBJ2-2; 11 nucleotides align to TRBD1. With V trimmed by 4 bases and J by 2 bases, 4 bases remained unmatched. Germline V gene lookup returns CDR1 SGHNT and CDR2 YYREEE (reference sequence). The CDR3 runs 16 residues. CDR3 region: CASSRRTGGNTGELFF. The CDR3 nucleotides read TGTGCCAGCAGCCGGCGGACAGGGGGCAACACCGGGGAGCTGTTTTTT.

This rearrangement joins TRBV5-1 to TRBJ2-1, with 7 bases fitting TRBD1. Germline V gene sequence: CDR1 SGHRS, CDR2 YFSETQ. The CDR3 sequence is 15 residues long. With 4 bases clipped from V and 0 bases from J, the junction kept 4 bases outside the gene matches. CDR3 DNA: TGCGCCAGCAGCCGGGGACAGACCTCCTACAATGAGCAGTTCTTC. Its translation is CASSRGQTSYNEQFF.

The chain recombines TRBV21-1 with TRBJ1-5; the table's TRBD1 call for D was not verified on the DNA. TRBV21-1 is described as a pseudogene. The CDR3 is made up of 17 amino acids. CDR3 DNA sequence: TGTGCCAGCAGCATACCGGGCCTGAGGGGGATCAATCAGCCCCAGCATTTT. Its translation is CASSIPGLRGINQPQHF.

Points on this clone: The junction departs from germline at one end; a sequencing error may be responsible. The genes are TRBV29-1 and TRBJ2-3, with a possible D match to TRBD1 (6 bases). CDR3 length: 17 residues. Looked up from germline, CDR1 is SQVTM and CDR2 is ANQGSEA. CDR3 loop: CSAERYGTSSLTDTQYF. The CDR3 DNA reads as TGCAGCGCTGAACGATACGGGACATCCAGTCTCACAGATACGCAGTATTTT.

The rearrangement links TRBV19 to TRBJ1-5; D is unclear. Germline CDR1 reads LNHDA; CDR2 reads SQIVND (reference sequence). V was pared by 2 bases and J by 1 base, with 6 bases between. CDR3 length: 14 residues. The CDR3 loop reads CASSIYSSNQPQHF. The DNA for the CDR3 is TGTGCCAGTAGTATATATAGCAGCAATCAGCCCCAGCATTTT.

This chain's CDR3 is CASRGQLNTEAFF. In nucleotides, the CDR3 is TGCGCCAGCAGAGGACAGCTGAACACTGAAGCTTTCTTT. The chain links TRBV5-1 to TRBJ1-1; D is perhaps TRBD1 (6 bases). The ends were cut back, 5 bases at V and 0 bases at J, with 8 bases in the middle. This CDR3 contains 13 residues. Germline CDR1 SGHRS, CDR2 YFSETQ.

The V call is TRBV7-8, the J call TRBJ1-6; a weak D match, TRBD1 (6 bases). Germline V CDR1 and CDR2: SGHVS, FQNEAQ. V lost 1 base, J lost 10 bases, and 11 bases lay in between. This CDR3 is built from 14 residues. The CDR3 DNA reads as TGTGCCAGCAGCTTAGAACAGGGTGGCTCACCCCTCCACTTT. This sequence encodes CASSLEQGGSPLHF.

This chain connects TRBV19 to TRBJ2-5; TRBD1 agrees at 10 bases. This CDR3 comprises 14 residues. Trimming removed 5 bases from V and 6 bases from J; junction bases left unmatched: 6. Germline CDR1 and CDR2: LNHDA and SQIVND (reference sequence). In DNA, the CDR3 is TGTGCCAGTAGTGGTGGGGACAGGGGAAAGACCCAGTACTTC. Protein sequence: CASSGGDRGKTQYF.

J is TRBJ1-1 and V is TRBV18; D might be TRBD1 (5 bases). V shed 1 base and J shed 5 bases, with 20 bases lying between them. This CDR3 comprises 17 residues. The germline V gene encodes CDR1 KGHSH and CDR2 LQKENI. The CDR3 bases are TGTGCCAGCTCACCACTACAACAGGTCAGGAGTGGGACTGAAGCTTTCTTT. Translated: CASSPLQQVRSGTEAFF.

This clone was seen just once. The chain has TRBV15 and TRBJ2-7; 9 positions agree with TRBD2. The junction had 4 bases not matched to a gene; V was cut back by 1 base and J by 3 bases. From germline, CDR1 is LNHNV and CDR2 YYDKDF (reference sequence). The CDR3 is 15 amino acids. The chain's CDR3 is CATSRGGSGGYEQYF. The CDR3 DNA reads as TGTGCCACCAGCAGAGGCGGTAGCGGGGGCTACGAGCAGTACTTC.

The V call is TRBV7-2, the J call TRBJ2-1, with 8 bases identical to TRBD2. V lost 2 bases and J lost 9; bases outside the gene matches: 3. CDR1 is SGHTA and CDR2 is FQGNSA in the germline V gene. This CDR3 has 13 residues. CDR3 bases: TGTGCCAGCAGCTTAAAGCGGGAGAGTGAGCAGTTCTTC. This codes for CASSLKRESEQFF.

This chain links TRBV4-1 with TRBJ2-1; D is possibly TRBD2 (6 bases). Germline CDR1 reads MGHRA; CDR2 reads YSYEKL. V lost 5 bases and J lost 3, with 17 bases in between. The CDR3 extends over 16 amino acids. In DNA, the CDR3 is TGCGCCAGCAGCTTCCCGGGGCGGAGGGGCTACAATGAGCAGTTCTTC. This encodes CASSFPGRRGYNEQFF.

This sequence joins TRBV28 and TRBJ2-1, with a tentative D call TRBD2 (6 bases). This CDR3 comprises 16 residues. Germline V gene data show CDR1 as MDHEN and CDR2 as SYDVKM. V lost 0 bases and J lost 4, with 13 bases in between. CDR3 sequence (DNA): TGTGCCAGCAGTTTATGGTCGGCGGGAAAATACAATGAGCAGTTCTTC. Protein product: CASSLWSAGKYNEQFF.

The V call is TRBV30, the J call TRBJ2-7, with TRBD1 matching over 9 bases. Losses at the gene ends were 1 base for V and 11 bases for J; bases not matched to a gene: 6. In germline, CDR1 is GTSNPN, CDR2 SVGIG (reference sequence). The CDR3 is made up of 12 amino acids. CDR3 nucleotides: TGTGCCTGGAGTGGGGACAGGGCAAGAAAGTACTTC. Protein: CAWSGDRARKYF.

V and J are TRBV30 and TRBJ1-3, with D unresolved. V was pared by 0 bases and J by 9 bases, with 9 bases between. Per germline, CDR1 GTSNPN and CDR2 SVGIG (reference sequence). This CDR3 has 12 amino acids. The CDR3 DNA sequence: TGTGCCTGGAGTGTCGGGGTTAGCACCATATATTTT. It codes for CAWSVGVSTIYF.

This clone showed up just a few times. The rearrangement joins TRBV12-3 or TRBV12-4 to TRBJ2-5; D is uncertain. CDR3 size: 13 residues. Trimming removed 3 bases at V and 6 bases at J, with 11 bases between. DNA for the CDR3: TGTGCCAGCAGTTTGCAACAGACGCAGACCCAGTACTTC. Protein: CASSLQQTQTQYF.

The rearrangement uses TRBV9 and TRBJ2-7, with D possibly TRBD1 on 5 matching bases. The V gene's germline CDR1 is SGDLS and CDR2 YYNGEE. This CDR3 contains 13 residues. Trimming took 2 bases from V and 6 from J, leaving 12 bases between them. The CDR3 loop reads CASSVRALGEQYF. In nucleotides, the CDR3 is TGTGCCAGCAGCGTCAGGGCCCTCGGCGAGCAGTACTTC.